This T cell receptor beta chain was recorded in a study of T-cell reconstitution after alpha-beta-depleted transplantation in children. Study-level points and caveats: T-cell numbers and diversity one year post-transplant derived largely from freshly generated T cells. The high TCRbeta diversity at day 60 in some patients came from surviving recipient T cells and thymic progenitors. Several hundred expanded graft clones reportedly gave rise to the alpha-beta T cells present about two months after transplant.

This clonotype was seen ten or more times. Its specificity is unknown. The TCRbeta library incorporated unique molecular identifiers. TCRdb reanalysed the PCR reads using MiXCR and keeps one entry per CDR3 protein. The table shows under 750,000 distinct CDR3 sequences, with more than 20% occurring only once. The source is a boy younger than two who had a stem cell transplant for acute myeloid leukemia, so the T cells may come from the graft donor. Specimen: PBMCs, mostly from graft donor cells, collected 360 days after TCRalphabeta/CD19-depleted stem cell transplant.

The CDR3 protein is CSVFGQGASTDTQYF. CDR3 coding DNA: TGCAGCGTTTTCGGACAGGGGGCTAGCACAGATACGCAGTATTTT. V and J are TRBV29-1 and TRBJ2-3, with 11 bases fitting TRBD1. The V gene end was trimmed by 5 bases and the J gene end by 0 bases; junction bases not matched to a gene: 4. The CDR3 totals 15 residues. CDR1 is SQVTM, CDR2 ANQGSEA, per germline.